A selection of T cell receptor beta chains follows, all from one sample in a study of vaccination and CD4 T cells after COVID-19. Which antigens these TCRs recognize remains unknown. TCRdb itself ran the PCR reads through MiXCR, one entry per CDR3 protein. The sample contains about 3,800 distinct CDR3 sequences, roughly 45% of which appear only once. Sequencing used CD4+ T cells from blood, cultured in vitro. These receptor sequences come from a human donor who had recovered from COVID-19. CDR3s include the opening cysteine and the closing phenylalanine or tryptophan.

v_gene	CDR3aa
TRBV9	CASSVAFTSGTDTQYF
TRBV10-3	CAISESRGLAAQETQYF
TRBV5-4	CASSLAIFGELFF
TRBV5-8	CASSRDRGGYGYTF
TRBV20-1	CSTRIRGGGGLYYGYTF
TRBV24-1	CATSSTGRGTGELFF
TRBV5-6	CASRMAWGRGAGELFF
TRBV20-1	CSARKRTSWDTQYF
TRBV30	CAWNGKGADTQYF
TRBV7-8	CASGDRGGFTTQYF
TRBV4-2	CASSPREGGRETQYF
TRBV7-2	CASSHSGTWSFTDTQYF
TRBV7-9	CASSLGWNTEAFF
TRBV20-1	CSARIFSGSTDTQYF
TRBV6-1	CASSPQGETQYF
TRBV20-1	CSALAGGTQYF
TRBV6-1	CASRAGQGSPGELFF
TRBV20-1	CSAREPTGLTEAFF
TRBV21-1	CASSNPNTIYF
TRBV18	CASSRNRGSYTDTQYF
TRBV6-1	CASRRMGVRYNEQFF
TRBV19	CAPAPRDRGTGNYGYTF
TRBV7-9	CASSRGTSNYGYTF
TRBV2	CASSEGTGWSYGYTF
TRBV20-1	CSASTGTSYRYEQFF
TRBV19	CASSIDLFGGSNQPQHF
TRBV6-1	CASTPGRAAMNTEAFF
TRBV5-4	CASIANFGGGNEQFF
TRBV5-1	CASSPERGDFGDTQYF
TRBV24-1	CATSDGQGDQPQHF
TRBV20-1	CSAASEGHAAYEQYF
TRBV5-1	CASSLVAGSNYGYTF
TRBV7-8	CASSLGVGTGNRFF
TRBV9	CASSGASLDEQYF
TRBV5-1	CASSNYGTLRETQYF
TRBV7-9	CASSFSPLAGVGLAQYF
TRBV27	CASSLSWTGPLTYEQYF
TRBV7-8	CASSAWTGGRMNTEAFF
TRBV20-1	CSASSGRYTF
TRBV7-9	CASSLAGGGAPDTQYF
TRBV11-3	CASSLAGGHHEQFF
TRBV19	CASSIQGGEAFF
TRBV2	CASSRSGTLSYEQYF
TRBV5-4	CASSLAKGVVDTQYF
TRBV19	CASSFSYGYTF
TRBV7-9	CASSRGQNYGYTF
TRBV5-8	CASSSRTSRSDEQYF
TRBV6-1	CASPKQTQYF
TRBV5-1	CASRTGTDYGYTF
TRBV11-3	CASSLDGRGGRLSYNEQFF
TRBV5-4	CASREQGLDGYTF
TRBV4-2	CASSPIPQGLKLFF
TRBV7-8	CASSLEPLQTQYF